This T cell receptor (beta chain) was sequenced for a study of T cell repertoires in cytomegalovirus infection. One entry per CDR3 protein, called by TCRdb with MiXCR from the reads. The profile shows about 920,000 distinct CDR3 sequences, under 40% of them singletons. The study's findings and limits: CMV-specific TCR beta clonotypes restricted by HLA-C were the ones dominating the ex vivo response.

Germline V gives CDR1 MNHEY, CDR2 SVGEGT. This CDR3 region has 13 residues. V dropped 0 bases and J dropped 6 bases, with 9 bases sitting between them. On this clonotype: Its target is not known.

This chain connects TRBV6-2 or TRBV6-3 to TRBJ2-7; D may correspond to TRBD1 or TRBD2 (6 bases each). The source is a human donor in good health (CMV status not recorded). Some clones in this sample may be carry-over from other donors' samples. Sample: cultured CD8+ T cells from PBMCs, taken from culture after CMV antigen stimulation. Here the CDR3 reads CASSYSGGGEQYV. The CDR3, as DNA: TGTGCCAGCAGTTACTCTGGAGGGGGCGAGCAGTACGTC.